The present T cell receptor (beta chain) was sequenced within a study of T-cell memory formation after mild COVID-19. Points from the study as a whole: Unconfirmed was the SARS-CoV-2 specificity of second-wave clones that peaked on day 37.

With V trimmed by 0 bases and J by 3 bases, 11 bases remained unmatched. This CDR3 region has 17 residues. Germline V lookup: CDR1 LGHNA, CDR2 YNFKEQ. TCRdb fed the 5' RACE reads into MiXCR, producing one record per CDR3 protein. The sample gives around 200,000 distinct CDR3 sequences, 10% of which show up once; around 3.3% is in the top ten. This clonotype has at least ten counts. The antigen is not known. This chain uses TRBV4-2 with TRBJ2-7, with 7 bases lining up with TRBD1. The TCR was taken from a man aged 18-30 years who had mild COVID-19 (a few samples of this study predate the infection). Cell type and time point are not known. Sequences were obtained from PBMCs or a T cell subset sorted from them (not recorded which). This CDR3 is CASSQEGDSPIYYEQYF. The CDR3 DNA is TGTGCCAGCAGCCAAGAGGGGGACAGTCCCATTTACTACGAGCAGTACTTC.